The sample holds one count of the clone carrying this T cell receptor (beta chain). What it recognizes is unknown. The length of the CDR3 is 13 residues. The germline V and J ends were trimmed by 7 bases and 5 bases, with 11 bases remaining between them. The germline V gene has CDR1 SNHLY and CDR2 FYNNEI. The entry originates in a study of PD-1 blockade in classical Hodgkin lymphoma. Overall study results and limits: Nothing has yet pinned down what causes the repertoire differences, possibly disease activity or prior therapy. Newly diagnosed patients had diversity similar to the baseline diversity of complete responders. Those patients who began receiving nivolumab less than 1 year after ASCT had lower diversity, and they were excluded.

Every patient experienced relapse after autologous stem cell transplantation, and brentuximab vedotin exposure varied. The CD4+ T cells used were purified from thawed PBMCs through magnetic negative selection. Using immunoSEQ multiplex PCR, the repertoire was profiled, and TCRdb retains in-frame clones only, with some absent. The sample has approximately 9,500 clones, around three quarters seen once. This specimen consisted of CD4+ T cells from blood, obtained at baseline. The V gene is TRBV2, the J gene TRBJ2-2; D possibly corresponds to TRBD1 (6 bases). This clonotype was obtained from a human donor with classical Hodgkin lymphoma. The DNA of the CDR3 is TGTGCCAGCAACTGGGACAATACCGGGGAGCTGTTTTTT. It encodes CASNWDNTGELFF.